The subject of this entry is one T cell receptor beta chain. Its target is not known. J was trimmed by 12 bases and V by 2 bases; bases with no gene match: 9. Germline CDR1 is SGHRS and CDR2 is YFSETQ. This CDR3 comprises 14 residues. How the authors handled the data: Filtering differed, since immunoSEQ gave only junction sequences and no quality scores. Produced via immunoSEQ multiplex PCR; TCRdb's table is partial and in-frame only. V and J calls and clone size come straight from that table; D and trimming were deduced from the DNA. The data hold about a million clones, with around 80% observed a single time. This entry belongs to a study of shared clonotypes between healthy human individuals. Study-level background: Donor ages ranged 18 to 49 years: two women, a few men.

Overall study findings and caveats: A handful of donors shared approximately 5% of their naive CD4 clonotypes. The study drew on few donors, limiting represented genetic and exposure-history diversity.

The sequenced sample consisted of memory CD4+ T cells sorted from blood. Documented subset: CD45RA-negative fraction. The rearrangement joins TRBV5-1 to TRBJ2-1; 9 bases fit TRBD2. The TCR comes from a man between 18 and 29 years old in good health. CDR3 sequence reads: CASSLSGTSIAQFF. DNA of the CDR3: TGCGCCAGCAGCTTATCCGGGACTAGCATCGCGCAGTTCTTC.